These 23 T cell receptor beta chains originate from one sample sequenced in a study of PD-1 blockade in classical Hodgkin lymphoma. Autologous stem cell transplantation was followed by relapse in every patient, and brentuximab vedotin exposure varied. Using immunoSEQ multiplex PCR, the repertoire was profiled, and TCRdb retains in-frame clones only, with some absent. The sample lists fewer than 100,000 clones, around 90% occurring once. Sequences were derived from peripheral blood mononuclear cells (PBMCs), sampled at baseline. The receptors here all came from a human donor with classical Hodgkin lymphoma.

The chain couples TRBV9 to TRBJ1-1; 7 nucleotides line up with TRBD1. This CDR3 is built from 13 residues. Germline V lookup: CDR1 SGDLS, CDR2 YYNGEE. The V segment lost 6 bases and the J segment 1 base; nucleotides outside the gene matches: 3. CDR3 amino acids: CASNRGENTEAFF. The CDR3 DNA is TGTGCCAGCAACAGGGGCGAGAACACTGAAGCTTTCTTT.

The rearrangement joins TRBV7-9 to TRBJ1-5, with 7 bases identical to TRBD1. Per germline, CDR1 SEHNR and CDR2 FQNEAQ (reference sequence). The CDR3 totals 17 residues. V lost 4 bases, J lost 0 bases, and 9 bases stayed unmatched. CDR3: CASSSPKGALSNQPQHF. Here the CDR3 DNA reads TGTGCCAGCAGCTCGCCAAAGGGGGCCCTTAGCAATCAGCCCCAGCATTTT.

CDR3 region: CASSAGQGGELFF. CDR3 sequence (DNA): TGCGCCAGCAGTGCCGGACAGGGCGGGGAGCTGTTTTTT. This chain joins TRBV10-2 and TRBJ2-2; 8 positions agree with TRBD1. The CDR3 runs to 13 residues. In germline, CDR1 is WSHSY, CDR2 SAAADI. The ends lost 4 bases at V and 7 bases at J; junction bases unmatched: 2.

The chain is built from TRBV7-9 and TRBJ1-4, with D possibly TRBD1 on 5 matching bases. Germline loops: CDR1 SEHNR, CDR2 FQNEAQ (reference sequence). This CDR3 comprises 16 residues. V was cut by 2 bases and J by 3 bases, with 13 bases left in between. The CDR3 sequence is CASSLRRGVANEKLFF. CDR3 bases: TGTGCCAGCAGCTTAAGGAGGGGAGTCGCTAATGAAAAACTGTTTTTT.

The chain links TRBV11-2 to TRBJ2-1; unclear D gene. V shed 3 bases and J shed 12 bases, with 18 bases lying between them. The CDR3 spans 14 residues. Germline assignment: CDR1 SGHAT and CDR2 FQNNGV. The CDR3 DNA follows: TGTGCCAGCAGCTTCGGTCAAGGCGGAGTGGGGCAGTTCTTC. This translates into CASSFGQGGVGQFF.

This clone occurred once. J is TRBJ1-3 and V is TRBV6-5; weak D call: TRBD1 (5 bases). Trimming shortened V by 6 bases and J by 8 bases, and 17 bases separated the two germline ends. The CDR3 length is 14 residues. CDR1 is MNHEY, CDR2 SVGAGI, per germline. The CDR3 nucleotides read TGTGCCAGCAGCCGCACATCGGGACGGGACACCATATATTTT. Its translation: CASSRTSGRDTIYF.

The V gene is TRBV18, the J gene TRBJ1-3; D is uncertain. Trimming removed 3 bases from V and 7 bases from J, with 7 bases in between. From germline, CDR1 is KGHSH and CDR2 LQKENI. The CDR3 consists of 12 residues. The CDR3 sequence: CASSPSDNTIYF. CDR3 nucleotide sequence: TGTGCCAGCTCACCCTCGGACAACACCATATATTTT.

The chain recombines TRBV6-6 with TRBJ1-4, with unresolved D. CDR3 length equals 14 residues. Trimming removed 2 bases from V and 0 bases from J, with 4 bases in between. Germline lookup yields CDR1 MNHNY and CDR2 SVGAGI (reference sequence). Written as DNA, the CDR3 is TGTGCCAGCAGTTACGGTGCAACTAATGAAAAACTGTTTTTT. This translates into CASSYGATNEKLFF.

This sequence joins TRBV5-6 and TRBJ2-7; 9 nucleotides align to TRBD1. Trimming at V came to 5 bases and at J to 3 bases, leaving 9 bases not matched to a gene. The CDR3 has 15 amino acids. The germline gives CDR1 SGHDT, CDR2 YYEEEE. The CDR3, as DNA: TGTGCCAGCAGTTTCGGGGACAGGGCTTACTACGAGCAGTACTTC. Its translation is CASSFGDRAYYEQYF.

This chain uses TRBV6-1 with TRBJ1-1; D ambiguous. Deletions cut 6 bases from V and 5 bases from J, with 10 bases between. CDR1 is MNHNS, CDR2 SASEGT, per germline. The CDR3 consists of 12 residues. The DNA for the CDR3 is TGTGCCAGCAGGGGGTTGGAGACTGAAGCTTTCTTT. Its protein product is CASRGLETEAFF.

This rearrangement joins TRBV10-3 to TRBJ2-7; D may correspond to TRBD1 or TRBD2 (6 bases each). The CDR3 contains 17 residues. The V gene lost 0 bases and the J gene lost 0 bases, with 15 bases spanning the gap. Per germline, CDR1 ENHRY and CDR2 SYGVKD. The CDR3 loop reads CAISESGRGESSYEQYF. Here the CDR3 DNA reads TGTGCCATCAGTGAGTCGGGAAGGGGGGAGAGCTCCTACGAGCAGTACTTC.

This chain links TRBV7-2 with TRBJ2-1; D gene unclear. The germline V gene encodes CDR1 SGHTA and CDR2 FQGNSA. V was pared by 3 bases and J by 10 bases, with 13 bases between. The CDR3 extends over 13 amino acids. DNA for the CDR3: TGTGCCAGCAGCTTCATTTCAGGAAACGAGCAGTTCTTC. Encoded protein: CASSFISGNEQFF.

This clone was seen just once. For the CDR3, the DNA is TGCGCCAGCAGCCTAGCCGTTGGGACAGATACGCAGTATTTT. It translates to CASSLAVGTDTQYF. The V gene is TRBV4-1, the J gene TRBJ2-3; D not resolved. V lost 4 bases and J 3 bases, leaving 11 bases between the germline ends. The CDR3 spans 14 residues. CDR1 is MGHRA, CDR2 YSYEKL, per germline.

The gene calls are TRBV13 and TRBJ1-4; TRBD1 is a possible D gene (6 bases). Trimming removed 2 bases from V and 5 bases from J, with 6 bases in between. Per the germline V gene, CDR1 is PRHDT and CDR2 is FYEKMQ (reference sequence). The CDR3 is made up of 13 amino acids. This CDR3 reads CASSLTGNEKLFF. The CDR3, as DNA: TGTGCCAGCAGCTTAACAGGGAATGAAAAACTGTTTTTT. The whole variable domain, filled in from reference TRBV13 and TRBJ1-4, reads AAGVIQSPRHLIKEKRETATLKCYPIPRHDTVYWYQQGPGQDPQFLISFYEKMQSDKGSIPDRFSAQQFSDYHSELNMSSLELGDSALYFCASSLTGNEKLFFGSGTQLSVL.

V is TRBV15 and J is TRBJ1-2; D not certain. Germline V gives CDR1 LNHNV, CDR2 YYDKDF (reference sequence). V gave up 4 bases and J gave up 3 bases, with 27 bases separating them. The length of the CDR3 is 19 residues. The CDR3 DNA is TGTGCCACCAGCACGCCGCCCTTAGGGAGGACCCGTAGGGACTATGGCTACACCTTC. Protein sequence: CATSTPPLGRTRRDYGYTF.

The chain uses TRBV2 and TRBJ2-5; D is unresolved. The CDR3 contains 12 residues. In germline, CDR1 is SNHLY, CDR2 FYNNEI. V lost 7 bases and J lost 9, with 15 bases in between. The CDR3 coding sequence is TGTGCCAGCAATAATCGTATGAGGTCCCAGTACTTC. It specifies CASNNRMRSQYF.

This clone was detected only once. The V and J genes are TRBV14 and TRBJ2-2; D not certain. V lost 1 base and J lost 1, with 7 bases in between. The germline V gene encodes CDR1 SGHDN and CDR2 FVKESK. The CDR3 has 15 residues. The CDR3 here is CASSQGKENTGELFF. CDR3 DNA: TGTGCCAGCAGCCAAGGTAAGGAGAACACCGGGGAGCTGTTTTTT.

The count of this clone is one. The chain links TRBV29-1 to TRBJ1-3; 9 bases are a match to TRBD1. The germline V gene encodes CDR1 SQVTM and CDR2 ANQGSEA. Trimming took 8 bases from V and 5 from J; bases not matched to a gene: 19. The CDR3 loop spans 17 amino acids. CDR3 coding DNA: TGCAGCTTCCGGGACAGGGAGTCGCCTGGCGGAAGAAACACCATATATTTT. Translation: CSFRDRESPGGRNTIYF.

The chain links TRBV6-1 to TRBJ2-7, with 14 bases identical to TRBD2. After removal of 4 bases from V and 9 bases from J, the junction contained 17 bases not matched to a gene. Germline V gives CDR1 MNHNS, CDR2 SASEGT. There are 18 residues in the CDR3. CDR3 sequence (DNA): TGTGCCAGCAGTGGTCAACTAGGGAGACTAGCGGGAGGGCGAGGGCAGTACTTC. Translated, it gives CASSGQLGRLAGGRGQYF.

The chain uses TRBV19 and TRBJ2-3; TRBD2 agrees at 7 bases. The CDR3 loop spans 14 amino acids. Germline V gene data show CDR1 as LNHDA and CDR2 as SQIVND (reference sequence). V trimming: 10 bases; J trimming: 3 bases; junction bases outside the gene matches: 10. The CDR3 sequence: CAILPLADTDTQYF. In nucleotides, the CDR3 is TGTGCCATCCTCCCCCTAGCGGATACAGATACGCAGTATTTT.

The CDR3 DNA reads as TGTGCCAGCAGCCTTCTTGGACAGGACAATCAGCCCCAGCATTTT. It is translated as CASSLLGQDNQPQHF. V and J are TRBV6-5 and TRBJ1-5; the match to TRBD1 covers 7 bases. The junction had 8 bases not matched to a gene; V was cut back by 6 bases and J by 3 bases. The CDR3 contains 15 residues. Per the germline V gene, CDR1 is MNHEY and CDR2 is SVGAGI.

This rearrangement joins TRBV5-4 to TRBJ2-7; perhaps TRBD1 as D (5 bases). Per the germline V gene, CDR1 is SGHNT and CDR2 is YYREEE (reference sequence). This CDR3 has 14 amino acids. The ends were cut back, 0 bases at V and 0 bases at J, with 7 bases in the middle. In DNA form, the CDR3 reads TGTGCCAGCAGCTTGGAGACAGTCTCCTACGAGCAGTACTTC. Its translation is CASSLETVSYEQYF.

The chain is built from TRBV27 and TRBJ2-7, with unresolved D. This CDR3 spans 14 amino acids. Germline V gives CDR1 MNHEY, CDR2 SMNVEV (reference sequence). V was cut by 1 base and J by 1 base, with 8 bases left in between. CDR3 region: CASSLFSSSYEQYF. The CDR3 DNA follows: TGTGCCAGCAGTTTATTTAGTTCTTCCTACGAGCAGTACTTC.